Listed here are 30 T cell receptor beta chains from one sample, sequenced in a study of early stage breast cancer tumors. The repertoire was sequenced with immunoSEQ multiplex PCR; TCRdb's copy has only in-frame clones and lacks some. This repertoire shows 5,000 to 5,500 clones, under 70% found once; its top ten account for around 13%. Sequencing was done on a sample of normal breast tissue next to the tumor. The receptor source for this set is a person between 55 and 69 years old with breast cancer.

This clone showed up just a few times. This chain uses TRBV2 with TRBJ2-5; D might be TRBD1 (6 bases). The CDR3 is made up of 13 amino acids. With 5 bases removed from V and 4 bases from J, the gap between germline ends came to 11 bases. Germline lookup yields CDR1 SNHLY and CDR2 FYNNEI. The CDR3 DNA follows: TGTGCCAGCAGTCGCGACAGGCCAGAGACCCAGTACTTC. This gives the protein CASSRDRPETQYF.

This chain connects TRBV28 to TRBJ1-2; D call uncertain. Germline V gives CDR1 MDHEN, CDR2 SYDVKM. The CDR3 spans 12 residues. The CDR3 here is CGSGDFNYGYTF. The CDR3 DNA follows: TGTGGCAGTGGGGATTTTAACTATGGCTACACCTTC.

This chain connects TRBV11-3 to TRBJ1-1; 12 bases line up with TRBD1. The trim removed 5 bases at V and 11 bases at J, leaving 9 bases unmatched. This CDR3 is built from 14 residues. Germline assignment: CDR1 SGHNT and CDR2 YENEEA. The CDR3 DNA reads as TGTGCCAGCAGCCCTGGGGGGGACAGGGGGCCGGCTTTCTTT. This sequence encodes CASSPGGDRGPAFF.

The chain is built from TRBV6-5 and TRBJ2-3, with D tentatively TRBD2 (6 bases). The germline CDR1 and CDR2 sequences are MNHEY and SVGAGI. The CDR3 covers 14 residues. Trimming took 2 bases from V and 8 from J, leaving 14 bases between them. CDR3 in amino acids: CASSYPQVGGTQYF. The CDR3 DNA reads as TGTGCCAGCAGTTACCCCCAAGTGGGAGGTACGCAGTATTTT.

The chain links TRBV19 to TRBJ1-2; D ambiguous. CDR1 LNHDA and CDR2 SQIVND come from the germline V gene (reference sequence). The CDR3 loop spans 13 amino acids. Trimming removed 7 bases at V and 4 bases at J, with 13 bases between. Written as DNA, the CDR3 is TGTGCCAGTAAGTTCACGGCGGGCTATGGCTACACCTTC. Translated, it gives CASKFTAGYGYTF.

This clone was picked up a small number of times. The chain recombines TRBV5-6 with TRBJ1-6; D unresolved. The CDR3 runs to 13 residues. Germline-derived CDR1 and CDR2 are SGHDT and YYEEEE. V lost 2 bases and J 7 bases, leaving 7 bases between the germline ends. This chain's CDR3 is CASSLKANSPLHF. CDR3 DNA: TGTGCCAGCAGCTTAAAGGCGAATTCACCCCTCCACTTT.

The rearrangement links TRBV6-5 to TRBJ1-1; D gene ambiguous. Trimming cost V 10 bases and J 2 bases, with 17 bases left between them. Germline assignment: CDR1 MNHEY and CDR2 SVGAGI. This CDR3 has 14 amino acids. CDR3 nucleotide sequence: TGTGCCACCAAGAGGAGGAACCCAAACACTGAAGCTTTCTTT. Its translation: CATKRRNPNTEAFF.

This chain joins TRBV19 and TRBJ1-4; tentative D call: TRBD1 (6 bases). Trimming removed 7 bases from V and 7 bases from J, with 16 bases in between. The CDR3 is 14 amino acids. Per the germline V gene, CDR1 is LNHDA and CDR2 is SQIVND (reference sequence). CDR3: CASTATGQGEKLFF. As DNA, the CDR3 is TGTGCCAGTACCGCAACAGGGCAGGGTGAAAAACTGTTTTTT.

The V gene is TRBV30, the J gene TRBJ1-1; D call uncertain. Between the trimmed V and J ends, which lost 5 bases and 6 bases, there was a span of 13 bases. This CDR3 spans 12 amino acids. Germline V gives CDR1 GTSNPN, CDR2 SVGIG (reference sequence). The CDR3 nucleotides read TGTGCCTGGTCGGCAGGCAGGTCTGAAGCTTTCTTT. Translated: CAWSAGRSEAFF.

This rearrangement joins TRBV7-9 to TRBJ2-7, with 12 nucleotides matching TRBD1. V shed 7 bases, J shed 6 bases, and the junction held 16 bases outside the gene matches. Germline assignment: CDR1 SEHNR and CDR2 FQNEAQ (reference sequence). The length of the CDR3 is 17 residues. For the CDR3, the DNA is TGTGCCAGCACCCCGGGACAGGGGGCCCTCAGTAGTAGCGAGCAGTACTTC. Its protein is CASTPGQGALSSSEQYF.

This clone came up a few times. This chain uses TRBV4-3 with TRBJ1-1, with D possibly being TRBD1 (5 bases). The CDR3 consists of 13 residues. From germline, CDR1 is LGHNA and CDR2 YSLEER. The V and J ends lost 0 bases and 6 bases respectively, with 8 bases between them. The CDR3: CASSQDRGAEAFF. The CDR3 DNA follows: TGCGCCAGCAGCCAAGACCGGGGCGCTGAAGCTTTCTTT.

A few counts support this clone. This chain's CDR3 is CASSYDTSGNTDTQYF. CDR3 coding DNA: TGTGCCAGCAGTTACGACACTAGCGGTAACACAGATACGCAGTATTTT. The chain combines TRBV6-5 with TRBJ2-3; the match to TRBD2 covers 8 bases. V lost 2 bases and J lost 2; bases outside the gene matches: 6. Germline CDR1 MNHEY, CDR2 SVGAGI. This CDR3 has 16 residues.

This clone was counted once. The chain employs TRBV7-8 and TRBJ2-1, with TRBD2 matching over 8 bases. Germline V gene data show CDR1 as SGHVS and CDR2 as FQNEAQ. V trimming: 5 bases; J trimming: 14 bases; junction bases outside the gene matches: 8. The CDR3 totals 12 residues. CDR3 DNA sequence: TGTGCCAGCAGCCGGCGAGGACTAGCAGAGTTCTTC. Amino acids: CASSRRGLAEFF. The variable domain in full, with the rest retrieved from reference TRBV7-8 and TRBJ2-1, is GAGVSQSPRYKVAKRGQDVALRCDPISGHVSLFWYQQALGQGPEFLTYFQNEAQLDKSGLPSDRFFAERPEGSVSTLKIQRTQQEDSAVYLCASSRRGLAEFFGPGTRLTVL.

The V and J genes are TRBV5-1 and TRBJ2-3, with a weak D call TRBD2 (6 bases). In germline, CDR1 is SGHRS, CDR2 YFSETQ. V was shortened by 4 bases and J by 4 bases, with 19 bases between the two germline ends. The CDR3 is 16 residues long. CDR3 amino acids: CASSIGDSSSADTQYF. The CDR3 DNA follows: TGCGCCAGCAGCATAGGGGACTCTTCTAGTGCAGATACGCAGTATTTT.

The gene calls are TRBV5-4 and TRBJ2-7; D unresolved. The germline CDR1 and CDR2 sequences are SGHNT and YYREEE (reference sequence). CDR3 length equals 17 residues. The V end lost 0 bases, the J end lost 0 bases, and 16 bases lay between the germline ends. This chain's CDR3 is CASSLELPGPRSYEQYF. The CDR3 DNA reads TGTGCCAGCAGCTTGGAGCTTCCCGGGCCACGCTCCTACGAGCAGTACTTC.

The chain uses TRBV11-2 and TRBJ2-1, with D perhaps TRBD1 (6 bases). Trimming pared 6 bases from V and 4 bases from J, leaving 16 bases between. Germline CDR1 and CDR2: SGHAT and FQNNGV. The CDR3 is 15 residues long. Here the CDR3 reads CASRTRTDLYNEQFF. CDR3 nucleotides: TGTGCCAGCAGGACACGGACAGATTTATACAATGAGCAGTTCTTC.

The genes are TRBV15 and TRBJ1-4, with 7 bases lining up with TRBD1. Germline trimming cut 3 bases from V and 11 bases from J; bases unmatched to any gene: 6. This CDR3 region has 13 residues. Looked up from germline, CDR1 is LNHNV and CDR2 is YYDKDF (reference sequence). CDR3 residues: CATSRPTGKKLFF. The CDR3 nucleotides read TGTGCCACCAGCAGGCCGACAGGGAAGAAACTGTTTTTT.

This clone counts as medium-sized. This sequence joins TRBV27 and TRBJ1-2, with 10 bases fitting TRBD1. J gave up 4 bases and V 4 bases, and 12 bases lay outside the gene matches. Germline CDR1 and CDR2: MNHEY and SMNVEV (reference sequence). This CDR3 contains 17 residues. Written as DNA, the CDR3 is TGTGCCAGCAGTTCGAAGGGGACAGGGGCCCCTCGCTATGGCTACACCTTC. Protein: CASSSKGTGAPRYGYTF.

The rearrangement uses TRBV6-5 and TRBJ1-3; tentative D call: TRBD1 (5 bases). The CDR3 spans 16 residues. V lost 4 bases and J lost 0, with 13 bases in between. In germline, CDR1 is MNHEY, CDR2 SVGAGI. Written as DNA, the CDR3 is TGTGCCAGCAGTTTAAACAGGATAAGCTCTGGAAACACCATATATTTT. Protein sequence: CASSLNRISSGNTIYF.

The V and J genes are TRBV29-1 and TRBJ2-7, with TRBD1 matching 9 bases. The germline V gene encodes CDR1 SQVTM and CDR2 ANQGSEA. The CDR3 length is 15 residues. Trimming took 7 bases from V and 1 from J; bases not matched to a gene: 11. The CDR3 sequence: CSASVPGQGSYEQYF. The CDR3 DNA follows: TGCAGCGCCTCGGTTCCGGGACAGGGTTCCTACGAGCAGTACTTC.

This rearrangement joins TRBV5-3 to TRBJ1-4; D call uncertain. TRBV5-3 is an ORF; its function is uncertain. Trimming took off 8 bases at V and 6 bases at J, with 20 bases between the two ends. This CDR3 is built from 15 residues. The CDR3, as DNA: TGTGCCAGCAGCGGCTTCCCGACGGGGTATGAAAAACTGTTTTTT. This gives the protein CASSGFPTGYEKLFF.

The chain recombines TRBV29-1 with TRBJ2-7; D possibly matches TRBD1 or TRBD2 (5 bases each). CDR1 is SQVTM, CDR2 ANQGSEA, per germline. V gave up 5 bases and J gave up 6 bases, with 20 bases separating them. The CDR3 extends over 14 amino acids. In DNA, the CDR3 is TGCAGCGTTTCCGAGGGGACGGAGGCGGGCGAGCAGTACTTC. Translated: CSVSEGTEAGEQYF.

The CDR3 bases are TGTGCCAGCAGCTTTCTAGCGGGGACAAGCACAGATACGCAGTATTTT. Amino acids: CASSFLAGTSTDTQYF. The chain is built from TRBV7-9 and TRBJ2-3; 9 bases agree with TRBD2. CDR1 is SEHNR and CDR2 is FQNEAQ in the germline V gene (reference sequence). Germline trimming cut 3 bases from V and 0 bases from J; bases unmatched to any gene: 4. The CDR3 is 16 amino acids.

As DNA, the CDR3 is TGTGCCAGCAGTTCAGTGAACACTGAAGCTTTCTTT. This translates into CASSSVNTEAFF. This chain links TRBV28 with TRBJ1-1; D is uncertain. The germline CDR1 and CDR2 sequences are MDHEN and SYDVKM. V gave up 4 bases and J gave up 0 bases, with 3 bases separating them. The CDR3 contains 12 residues.

The genes are TRBV28 and TRBJ2-3; 7 nucleotides align to TRBD1. The CDR3 covers 16 residues. From germline, CDR1 is MDHEN and CDR2 SYDVKM. With V trimmed by 3 bases and J by 2 bases, 8 bases remained unmatched. The CDR3 DNA follows: TGTGCCAGCAGTTTCACCCCGGGACAGAACACAGATACGCAGTATTTT. This translates into CASSFTPGQNTDTQYF.

Only a few counts were recorded for this clone. The chain couples TRBV19 to TRBJ2-3; D not resolved. Germline lookup yields CDR1 LNHDA and CDR2 SQIVND (reference sequence). The CDR3 length is 11 residues. Trimming pared 6 bases from V and 6 bases from J, leaving 7 bases between. The CDR3 is CASRDLDTQYF. DNA for the CDR3: TGTGCCAGTAGGGACCTCGATACGCAGTATTTT.

The rearrangement joins TRBV2 to TRBJ1-1, with 7 positions matching TRBD1. V trimming: 4 bases; J trimming: 4 bases; junction bases outside the gene matches: 9. This CDR3 spans 15 amino acids. Germline CDR1 is SNHLY and CDR2 is FYNNEI. The CDR3 region is CASSVEGAGSTEAFF. DNA of the CDR3: TGTGCCAGCAGTGTCGAGGGGGCGGGTAGCACTGAAGCTTTCTTT.

Only one count was recorded for this clone. The chain links TRBV6-5 to TRBJ2-3; 10 bases are a match to TRBD1. Germline V CDR1 and CDR2: MNHEY, SVGAGI. Trimming cost V 8 bases and J 3 bases; bases outside gene matches: 8. This CDR3 is 15 amino acids long. The CDR3 region has the DNA TGTGCCAGCGGGGGGAGGACAGGGGGAACAGATACGCAGTATTTT. It encodes CASGGRTGGTDTQYF.

The CDR3 reads CASRTGGTEAFF. CDR3 DNA: TGTGCCAGTAGGACAGGGGGCACTGAAGCTTTCTTT. The gene calls are TRBV19 and TRBJ1-1, with 9 bases that match TRBD1. The V and J ends lost 6 bases and 4 bases, in that order; junction bases with no gene match: 0. This CDR3 comprises 12 residues. The V gene's germline CDR1 is LNHDA and CDR2 SQIVND (reference sequence).

The chain carries TRBV19 and TRBJ2-1; 11 bases are shared with TRBD2. Germline trimming cut 3 bases from V and 4 bases from J; bases unmatched to any gene: 8. Per the germline V gene, CDR1 is LNHDA and CDR2 is SQIVND (reference sequence). This CDR3 has 17 amino acids. DNA for the CDR3: TGTGCCAGTAGTATCCTAGCGGGAGGCCCTACATACAATGAGCAGTTCTTC. It yields the protein CASSILAGGPTYNEQFF.